This TCR beta chain is drawn from a study of OX40 agonist ivuxolimab in advanced cancers. Study summary: As their treatment, patients were administered ivuxolimab, an agonistic anti-OX40 (CD134) antibody. Eligibility rules accepted prior anti-PD-1, anti-PD-L1 or anti-CTLA-4 therapy, and 30% to 40% had some.

Profiled with immunoSEQ multiplex PCR; TCRdb holds only in-frame clones, not every one. The sample records some 100,000 clones, roughly 90% being singletons. With respect to this clone: Its antigen is as yet unknown.

Study findings and constraints: The study did not work out the antigen specificity of the expanded peripheral T cells. With doses of 0.1-3.0 mg/kg, partial responders showed among the lowest clonal expansion.

This CDR3 has 13 amino acids. V was clipped by 0 bases and J by 8 bases, with 8 bases between them. Germline V gene sequence: CDR1 LGHNA, CDR2 YSLEER. The chain carries TRBV4-3 and TRBJ2-1; D is unresolved. This material consisted of CD4+ or CD8+ T cells sorted from blood, taken in a trial of the OX40 agonist ivuxolimab. The clonotype comes from an adult with an advanced solid tumor such as melanoma, head and neck, liver or kidney cancer. CDR3 in amino acids: CASSQETFDEQFF. CDR3 nucleotides: TGCGCCAGCAGCCAAGAAACCTTCGATGAGCAGTTCTTC.